Below are 27 T cell receptor beta chains sequenced from a single sample in a study of blood T cell repertoires in COVID-19. Clones were read by immunoSEQ multiplex PCR, and TCRdb kept only the in-frame ones, dropping some. The sample has about 370,000 clones, roughly 90% seen once. Sample: PBMCs or T cells enriched from blood (not recorded which). These receptors were taken from a woman aged 30 to 39 who had recovered from COVID-19.

V is TRBV3-1 (or the pseudogene TRBV3-2) and J is TRBJ2-5, with D possibly TRBD2 on 5 matching bases. CDR1 is LGHDT and CDR2 is YNNKEL in the germline V gene (reference sequence). This CDR3 has 16 residues. V lost 6 bases and J 1 base, leaving 18 bases between the germline ends. In DNA, the CDR3 is TGTGCCAGCAGTCCTTCCCTTGGTAGCGCCCAAGAGACCCAGTACTTC. It is translated as CASSPSLGSAQETQYF.

The gene calls are TRBV19 and TRBJ2-5; D is possibly TRBD1 (6 bases). Germline V gene sequence: CDR1 LNHDA, CDR2 SQIVND (reference sequence). The length of the CDR3 is 12 residues. The V end was cut by 9 bases, the J end by 1 base, with 9 bases between. Here the CDR3 DNA reads TGTGCCAGCAGCAGGGGCCAAGAGACCCAGTACTTC. Translating it yields CASSRGQETQYF. Together with reference TRBV19 and TRBJ2-5, the CDR3 gives the full variable domain: DGGITQSPKYLFRKEGQNVTLSCEQNLNHDAMYWYRQDPGQGLRLIYYSQIVNDFQKGDIAEGYSVSREKKESFPLTVTSAQKNPTAFYLCASSRGQETQYFGPGTRLLVL.

The chain joins TRBV2 to TRBJ2-3; TRBD2 matches 7 bases. The germline gives CDR1 SNHLY, CDR2 FYNNEI. Losses at the gene ends were 6 bases for V and 6 bases for J; bases not matched to a gene: 9. This CDR3 is 14 amino acids long. The CDR3, as DNA: TGTGCCAGCAGCCGGGACTACAACAGGGATACGCAGTATTTT. It encodes CASSRDYNRDTQYF.

This chain uses TRBV19 with TRBJ1-5; the match to TRBD1 covers 7 bases. Germline CDR1 LNHDA, CDR2 SQIVND (reference sequence). The CDR3 contains 16 residues. Trimming cost V 6 bases and J 2 bases; bases outside gene matches: 10. DNA for the CDR3: TGTGCCAGTAGCAATACGGGCGGACAGGGCAATCAGCCCCAGCATTTT. As protein: CASSNTGGQGNQPQHF.

This clone was detected once. This sequence joins TRBV6-4 and TRBJ1-1; TRBD1 aligns across 7 bases. The V gene end was trimmed by 7 bases and the J gene end by 2 bases; junction bases not matched to a gene: 7. The germline V gene encodes CDR1 MRHNA and CDR2 SNTAGT. The CDR3 spans 14 residues. The CDR3 bases are TGTGCCAGCAAGACAGGGCCTGGAAACACTGAAGCTTTCTTT. Its translation is CASKTGPGNTEAFF.

The rearrangement uses TRBV5-1 and TRBJ1-1, with D tentatively TRBD1 (6 bases). This CDR3 region has 14 residues. CDR1 and CDR2 from the germline V gene are SGHRS and YFSETQ. V was cut by 7 bases and J by 1 base, with 14 bases left in between. CDR3 bases: TGCGCCAGCCTACAGGGTTTGGCGAACACTGAAGCTTTCTTT. Translation: CASLQGLANTEAFF.

This chain links TRBV7-6 with TRBJ1-6, with no clear D. V lost 3 bases and J lost 6, with 12 bases in between. The CDR3 extends over 15 amino acids. Germline V lookup: CDR1 SGHVS, CDR2 FNYEAQ. Written as DNA, the CDR3 is TGTGCCAGCAGCTTTCTCGTGGAGGGTAATTCACCCCTCCACTTT. Translating gives CASSFLVEGNSPLHF.

The V call is TRBV5-1, the J call TRBJ2-7; 9 bases fit TRBD2. Looked up from germline, CDR1 is SGHRS and CDR2 is YFSETQ. Losses at the gene ends were 3 bases for V and 6 bases for J; bases not matched to a gene: 7. The CDR3 is 14 residues long. DNA for the CDR3: TGCGCCAGCAGCTCCATAGCGGGAGAGCTCGAGCAGTACTTC. It codes for CASSSIAGELEQYF.

V usage is TRBV3-1 (or the pseudogene TRBV3-2) and J usage is TRBJ2-3, with D perhaps matching TRBD2 (7 bases). V lost 1 base and J 1 base, leaving 15 bases between the germline ends. The CDR3 sequence is 17 residues long. Germline CDR1 is LGHDT and CDR2 is YNNKEL (reference sequence). DNA for the CDR3: TGTGCCAGCAGCCAAGGCGGGGGCAGGTTAGGCACAGATACGCAGTATTTT. This sequence encodes CASSQGGGRLGTDTQYF.

This clone appeared a few times. The V call is TRBV2, the J call TRBJ1-1; D is unresolved. CDR1 SNHLY and CDR2 FYNNEI come from the germline V gene. This CDR3 is built from 11 residues. With 10 bases removed from V and 2 bases from J, the gap between germline ends came to 8 bases. The CDR3 bases are TGTGCCACCAAAAATAACACTGAAGCTTTCTTT. Protein sequence: CATKNNTEAFF.

This clone was observed once. This rearrangement joins TRBV29-1 to TRBJ1-3; 10 positions match TRBD1. Trimming took 4 bases from V and 2 from J; bases not matched to a gene: 5. Germline V gene lookup returns CDR1 SQVTM and CDR2 ANQGSEA. The CDR3 has 15 amino acids. The CDR3 DNA sequence: TGCAGCGTTGTGGCGACAGGGGGCCCTGGAAACACCATATATTTT. Its translation: CSVVATGGPGNTIYF. Combining the CDR3 with reference TRBV29-1 and TRBJ1-3 gives the whole variable domain SAVISQKPSRDICQRGTSLTIQCQVDSQVTMMFWYRQQPGQSLTLIATANQGSEATYESGFVIDKFPISRPNLTFSTLTVSNMSPEDSSIYLCSVVATGGPGNTIYFGEGSWLTVV.

This clone appeared a few times. The chain links TRBV5-5 to TRBJ1-5, with TRBD1 matching over 9 bases. With 4 bases clipped from V and 5 bases from J, the junction kept 7 bases outside the gene matches. The CDR3 is made up of 15 amino acids. The V gene's germline CDR1 is SGHKS and CDR2 YYEKEE (reference sequence). The CDR3 sequence: CASSAEGQGYQPQHF. For the CDR3, the DNA is TGTGCCAGCAGCGCCGAGGGACAGGGCTATCAGCCCCAGCATTTT.

This chain joins TRBV11-2 and TRBJ1-2; TRBD1 matches at 7 bases. Germline values: CDR1 SGHAT, CDR2 FQNNGV. Trimming cost V 4 bases and J 1 base; bases outside gene matches: 6. This CDR3 is built from 15 residues. CDR3 nucleotide sequence: TGTGCCAGCAGCTCCCCGGGACAGCTTAACTATGGCTACACCTTC. This translates into CASSSPGQLNYGYTF.

The V and J genes are TRBV30 and TRBJ2-5; 9 nucleotides line up with TRBD2. This CDR3 is 15 amino acids long. Per germline, CDR1 GTSNPN and CDR2 SVGIG (reference sequence). V was pared by 0 bases and J by 1 base, with 3 bases of the junction left unmatched. The CDR3 bases are TGTGCCTGGAGTGTCGGGACTAGCCCCCAAGAGACCCAGTACTTC. Residues: CAWSVGTSPQETQYF. The full variable domain, rest sourced from reference TRBV30 and TRBJ2-5, is SQTIHQWPATLVQPVGSPLSLECTVEGTSNPNLYWYRQAAGRGLQLLFYSVGIGQISSEVPQNLSASRPQDRQFILSSKKLLLSDSGFYLCAWSVGTSPQETQYFGPGTRLLVL.

This clone showed up just once. The CDR3 spells CASSEGLAGQETQYF. CDR3 nucleotides: TGTGCCAGCAGTGAAGGACTAGCGGGACAAGAGACCCAGTACTTC. This chain connects TRBV2 to TRBJ2-5, with 11 bases lining up with TRBD2. Per germline, CDR1 SNHLY and CDR2 FYNNEI. V trimming: 1 base; J trimming: 2 bases; junction bases outside the gene matches: 0. CDR3 length: 15 residues.

This clone has only one observation. The J gene is TRBJ2-7, the V gene TRBV15; possible D gene TRBD1, 5 bases. V gave up 5 bases and J gave up 6 bases, with 17 bases separating them. This CDR3 comprises 14 residues. Per germline, CDR1 LNHNV and CDR2 YYDKDF (reference sequence). CDR3: CATSLGRAQGEQYF. The DNA for the CDR3 is TGTGCCACCAGCCTTGGCAGGGCACAAGGCGAGCAGTACTTC.

This chain connects TRBV2 to TRBJ1-5, with 8 bases that match TRBD1. The ends lost 4 bases at V and 5 bases at J; junction bases unmatched: 4. CDR3 size: 14 residues. Germline V lookup: CDR1 SNHLY, CDR2 FYNNEI. CDR3 DNA: TGTGCCAGCAGTGGGACAGGGCGGGATCAGCCCCAGCATTTT. This sequence encodes CASSGTGRDQPQHF.

CDR3 bases: TGTGCCAGCAGTTACGACAGGAACTACAATCAGCCCCAGCATTTT. It codes for CASSYDRNYNQPQHF. V and J are TRBV28 and TRBJ1-5; possibly TRBD1 for D (6 bases). The V gene lost 4 bases and the J gene lost 3 bases, with 13 bases spanning the gap. Germline V gene lookup returns CDR1 MDHEN and CDR2 SYDVKM. CDR3 size: 15 residues.

The chain recombines TRBV24-1 with TRBJ2-2; weak D call: TRBD1 (6 bases). There are 19 residues in the CDR3. Trimming shortened V by 4 bases and J by 3 bases, and 23 bases separated the two germline ends. Per the germline V gene, CDR1 is KGHDR and CDR2 is SFDVKD. This CDR3 is CATSDYTGTNVRDTGELFF. CDR3 coding DNA: TGTGCCACCAGTGACTACACCGGGACAAACGTTCGTGACACCGGGGAGCTGTTTTTT.

The J gene is TRBJ1-1, the V gene TRBV5-4; D call uncertain. The CDR3 length is 15 residues. In germline, CDR1 is SGHNT, CDR2 YYREEE (reference sequence). Trimming took 2 bases from V and 2 from J, leaving 13 bases between them. Written as DNA, the CDR3 is TGTGCCAGCAGCTTACTTGGCAGGATTAACACTGAAGCTTTCTTT. Translation: CASSLLGRINTEAFF.

In its sample, this clone was seen once. The chain recombines TRBV5-1 with TRBJ1-6; 7 bases fit TRBD1. The CDR3 length is 18 residues. V shed 0 bases and J 7 bases; nucleotides not matched to a gene: 13. Looked up from germline, CDR1 is SGHRS and CDR2 is YFSETQ. The CDR3 protein is CASSLGVIGAGGNSPLHF. Here the CDR3 DNA reads TGCGCCAGCAGCTTGGGTGTTATTGGGGCAGGGGGAAATTCACCCCTCCACTTT.

The chain employs TRBV3-1 (or the pseudogene TRBV3-2) and TRBJ2-5, with 9 nucleotides matching TRBD1. Trimming cost V 1 base and J 4 bases; bases outside gene matches: 19. In germline, CDR1 is LGHDT, CDR2 YNNKEL (reference sequence). This CDR3 has 20 residues. CDR3 in amino acids: CASSQAGTGSAVGFGETQYF. DNA for the CDR3: TGTGCCAGCAGCCAAGCCGGGACAGGGTCTGCTGTGGGGTTCGGAGAGACCCAGTACTTC.

The V gene is TRBV24-1, the J gene TRBJ2-1, with 7 bases lining up with TRBD2. Germline assignment: CDR1 KGHDR and CDR2 SFDVKD. J was trimmed by 4 bases and V by 5 bases; bases with no gene match: 16. This CDR3 is 18 amino acids long. CDR3: CATSVAAGEPRGYNEQFF. The CDR3 bases are TGTGCCACCAGTGTAGCGGCGGGGGAGCCACGGGGATACAATGAGCAGTTCTTC.

This chain's CDR3 is CASSKRGGQGVTEAFF. The DNA for the CDR3 is TGTGCCAGCAGCAAAAGAGGGGGACAGGGGGTGACTGAAGCTTTCTTT. The V and J genes are TRBV21-1 and TRBJ1-1; the table assigns TRBD1, which was not confirmed against the DNA. TRBV21-1 is a known pseudogene. The length of the CDR3 is 16 residues.

The CDR3 nucleotides read TGTGCCAGCAGTACAGGACAGGGATCCTACGAGCAGTACTTC. Its protein is CASSTGQGSYEQYF. The chain carries TRBV27 and TRBJ2-7; TRBD1 matches at 8 bases. CDR3 size: 14 residues. Germline V CDR1 and CDR2: MNHEY, SMNVEV (reference sequence). The V and J ends lost 5 bases and 1 base, in that order; junction bases with no gene match: 4.

V gene TRBV5-1 combines with J gene TRBJ2-1; tentatively, D is TRBD1 (5 bases). Trimming left V 3 bases short and J 8 bases short, with 15 bases between. Germline lookup yields CDR1 SGHRS and CDR2 YFSETQ. This CDR3 comprises 14 residues. This chain's CDR3 is CASSSATQGDEQFF. The CDR3 DNA reads as TGCGCCAGCAGCTCTGCCACCCAGGGTGATGAGCAGTTCTTC.

The chain carries TRBV6-2 or TRBV6-3 and TRBJ2-4; TRBD2 might be the D (7 bases). The CDR3 has 18 residues. The V and J ends lost 3 bases and 1 base respectively, with 19 bases between them. CDR1 is MNHEY and CDR2 is SVGEGT in the germline V gene. The CDR3 sequence: CASSYGRIQGGAKNIQYF. The CDR3 nucleotides read TGTGCCAGCAGTTATGGTCGAATACAGGGAGGGGCCAAAAACATTCAGTACTTC.